This TCR beta chain appears in the sequencing data of a study of T cells in tuberculosis. Study-wide background: A South African cohort included IGRA-negative adolescents, latently infected IGRA-positive adolescents and adults with active tuberculosis.

There are 17 residues in the CDR3. The ends lost 4 bases at V and 2 bases at J; junction bases unmatched: 9. CDR1 and CDR2 from the germline V gene are SGHRS and YFSETQ. Profiled with immunoSEQ multiplex PCR; TCRdb holds only in-frame clones, not every one. This table holds 25,000 to 35,000 clones, just under 97% found once. The chain combines TRBV5-1 with TRBJ2-6; TRBD1 matches at 7 bases. Sequenced: PBMCs. The sequence was collected from a donor aged 10-29 years with latent tuberculosis or without tuberculosis infection. The CDR3 coding sequence is TGCGCCAGCAGCCCGTCATCCAGGGGGACTGGGGCCAACGTCCTGACTTTC. It specifies CASSPSSRGTGANVLTF.